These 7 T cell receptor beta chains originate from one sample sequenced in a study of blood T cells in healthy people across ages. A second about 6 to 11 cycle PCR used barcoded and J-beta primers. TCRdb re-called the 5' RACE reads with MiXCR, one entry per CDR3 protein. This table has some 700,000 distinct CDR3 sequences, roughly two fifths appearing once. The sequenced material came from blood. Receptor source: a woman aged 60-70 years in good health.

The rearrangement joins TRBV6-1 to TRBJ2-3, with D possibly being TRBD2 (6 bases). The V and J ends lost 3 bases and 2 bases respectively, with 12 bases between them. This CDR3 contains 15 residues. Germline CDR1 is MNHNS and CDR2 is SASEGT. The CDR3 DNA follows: TGTGCCAGCAGTGAGTCGCGGGAAAACACAGATACGCAGTATTTT. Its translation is CASSESRENTDTQYF.

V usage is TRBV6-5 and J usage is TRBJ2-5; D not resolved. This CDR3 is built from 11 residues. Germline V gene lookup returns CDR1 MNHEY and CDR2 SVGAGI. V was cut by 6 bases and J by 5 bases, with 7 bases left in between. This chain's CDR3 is CASSSMETQYF. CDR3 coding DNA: TGTGCCAGCAGCTCGATGGAGACCCAGTACTTC.

CDR3 coding DNA: TGTGCCAGCTCGTATACAAAAGCGGGGGGCGGCGGTACGCAGTATTTT. Protein product: CASSYTKAGGGGTQYF. The rearrangement links TRBV18 to TRBJ2-3; 9 positions agree with TRBD2. CDR1 and CDR2 (germline): KGHSH, LQKENI. The CDR3 totals 16 residues. The V gene end was trimmed by 6 bases and the J gene end by 8 bases; junction bases not matched to a gene: 15.

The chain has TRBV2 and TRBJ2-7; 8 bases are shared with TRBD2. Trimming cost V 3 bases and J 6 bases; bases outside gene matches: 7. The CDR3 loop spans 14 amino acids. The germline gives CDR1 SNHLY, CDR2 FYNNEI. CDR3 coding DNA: TGTGCCAGCAGTGATTACGCGGGAGGACTCGAGCAGTACTTC. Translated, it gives CASSDYAGGLEQYF.

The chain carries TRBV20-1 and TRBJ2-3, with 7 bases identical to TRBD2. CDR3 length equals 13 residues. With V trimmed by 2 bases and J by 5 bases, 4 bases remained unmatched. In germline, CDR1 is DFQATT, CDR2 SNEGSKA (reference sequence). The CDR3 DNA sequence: TGCAGTGCTAGAAAGGCTAGCGGAGATACGCAGTATTTT. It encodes CSARKASGDTQYF.

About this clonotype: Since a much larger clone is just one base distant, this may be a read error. The CDR3 region has the DNA TGCAGCATTGCCCTCACAGGGGTCTACGAGCAGTACTTC. This translates into CSIALTGVYEQYF. V is TRBV29-1 and J is TRBJ2-4; TRBD1 aligns across 7 bases. The assigned J gene may be wrong: the sequence end matches TRBJ2-7 better. The CDR3 sequence is 13 residues long. Germline assignment: CDR1 SQVTM and CDR2 ANQGSEA.

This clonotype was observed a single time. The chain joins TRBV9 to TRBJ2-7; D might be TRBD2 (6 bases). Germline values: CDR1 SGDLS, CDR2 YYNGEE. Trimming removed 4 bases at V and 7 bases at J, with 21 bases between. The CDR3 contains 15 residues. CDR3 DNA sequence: TGTGCCAGCAGCCTCGACTCGACTAGTCGCGGTGAGCAGTACTTC. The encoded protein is CASSLDSTSRGEQYF.